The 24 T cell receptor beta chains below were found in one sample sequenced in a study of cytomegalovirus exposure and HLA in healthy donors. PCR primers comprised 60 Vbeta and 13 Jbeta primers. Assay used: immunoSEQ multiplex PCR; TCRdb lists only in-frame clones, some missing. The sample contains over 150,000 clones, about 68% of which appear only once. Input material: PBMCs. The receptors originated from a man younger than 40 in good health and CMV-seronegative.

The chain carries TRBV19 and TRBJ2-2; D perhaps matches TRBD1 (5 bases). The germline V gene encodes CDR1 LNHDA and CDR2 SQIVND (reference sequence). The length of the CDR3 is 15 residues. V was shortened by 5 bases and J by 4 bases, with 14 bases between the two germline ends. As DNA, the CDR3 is TGTGCCAGTAGTGCGTCACAGGCCGGCACCGGGGAGCTGTTTTTT. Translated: CASSASQAGTGELFF.

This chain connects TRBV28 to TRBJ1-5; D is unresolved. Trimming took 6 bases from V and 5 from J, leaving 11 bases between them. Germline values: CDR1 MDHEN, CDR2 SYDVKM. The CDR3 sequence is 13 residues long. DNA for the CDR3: TGTGCCAGCAGCCACGGGTCAGATCAGCCCCAGCATTTT. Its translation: CASSHGSDQPQHF.

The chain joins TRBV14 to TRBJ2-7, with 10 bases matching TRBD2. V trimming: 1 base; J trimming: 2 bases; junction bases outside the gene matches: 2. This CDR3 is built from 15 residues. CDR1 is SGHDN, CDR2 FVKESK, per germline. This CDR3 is CASSQGLAGPYEQYF. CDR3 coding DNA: TGTGCCAGCAGCCAAGGACTAGCGGGCCCCTACGAGCAGTACTTC.

The CDR3 here is CASSTTGAHTEAFF. The CDR3 DNA reads TGTGCCAGCAGCACGACAGGGGCACACACTGAAGCTTTCTTT. The J gene is TRBJ1-1, the V gene TRBV5-4; TRBD1 matches 8 bases. The CDR3 covers 14 residues. V gave up 4 bases and J gave up 3 bases; unmatched junction bases: 5. Germline V lookup: CDR1 SGHNT, CDR2 YYREEE (reference sequence).

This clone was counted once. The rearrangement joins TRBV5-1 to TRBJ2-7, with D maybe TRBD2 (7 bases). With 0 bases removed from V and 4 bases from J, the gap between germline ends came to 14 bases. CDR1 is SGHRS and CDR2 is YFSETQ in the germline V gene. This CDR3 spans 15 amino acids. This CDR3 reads CASSLGGGAGYEQYF. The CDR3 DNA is TGCGCCAGCAGCTTGGGAGGGGGGGCAGGTTACGAGCAGTACTTC.

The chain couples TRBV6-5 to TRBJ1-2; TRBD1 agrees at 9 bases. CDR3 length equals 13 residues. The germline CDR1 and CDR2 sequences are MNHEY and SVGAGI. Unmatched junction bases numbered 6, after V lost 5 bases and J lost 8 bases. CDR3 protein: CASSRTGVEGYTF. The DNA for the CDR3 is TGTGCCAGCAGTAGGACAGGGGTTGAGGGCTACACCTTC.

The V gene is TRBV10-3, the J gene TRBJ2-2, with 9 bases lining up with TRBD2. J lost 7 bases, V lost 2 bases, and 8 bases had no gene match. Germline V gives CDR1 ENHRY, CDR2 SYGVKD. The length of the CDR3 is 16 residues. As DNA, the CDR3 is TGTGCCATCAGTGAGAGATTAGCGGGGGACGGCGGGGAGCTGTTTTTT. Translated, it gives CAISERLAGDGGELFF.

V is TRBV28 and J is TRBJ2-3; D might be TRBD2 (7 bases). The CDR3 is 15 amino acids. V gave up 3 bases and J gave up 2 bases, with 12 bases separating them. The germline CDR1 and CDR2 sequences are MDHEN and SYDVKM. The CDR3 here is CASSLGGGPTDTQYF. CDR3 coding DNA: TGTGCCAGCAGTTTGGGCGGGGGCCCCACAGATACGCAGTATTTT.

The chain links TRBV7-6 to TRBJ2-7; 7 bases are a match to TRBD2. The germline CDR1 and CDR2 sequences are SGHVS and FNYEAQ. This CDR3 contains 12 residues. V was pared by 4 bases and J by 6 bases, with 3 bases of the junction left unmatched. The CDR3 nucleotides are TGTGCCAGCAGCTCCTCGGGGGGCGAGCAGTACTTC. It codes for CASSSSGGEQYF. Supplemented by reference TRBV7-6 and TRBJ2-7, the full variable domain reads GAGVSQSPRYKVTKRGQDVALRCDPISGHVSLYWYRQALGQGPEFLTYFNYEAQQDKSGLPNDRFSAERPEGSISTLTIQRTEQRDSAMYRCASSSSGGEQYFGPGTRLTVT.

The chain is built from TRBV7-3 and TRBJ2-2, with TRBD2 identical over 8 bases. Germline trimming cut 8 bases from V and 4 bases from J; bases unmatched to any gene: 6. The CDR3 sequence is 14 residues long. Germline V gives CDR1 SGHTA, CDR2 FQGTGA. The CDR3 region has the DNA TGTGCCAGCGGAACTACTAGCGGCACCGGGGAGCTGTTTTTT. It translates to CASGTTSGTGELFF. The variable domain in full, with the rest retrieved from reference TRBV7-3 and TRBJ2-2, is GAGVSQTPSNKVTEKGKYVELRCDPISGHTALYWYRQSLGQGPEFLIYFQGTGAADDSGLPNDRFFAVRPEGSVSTLKIQRTERGDSAVYLCASGTTSGTGELFFGEGSRLTVL.

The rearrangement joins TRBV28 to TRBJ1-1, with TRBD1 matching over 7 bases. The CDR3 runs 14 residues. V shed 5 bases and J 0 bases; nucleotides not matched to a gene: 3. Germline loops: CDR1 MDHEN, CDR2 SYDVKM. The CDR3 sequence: CASSPTGLNTEAFF. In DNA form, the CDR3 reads TGTGCCAGCAGTCCGACAGGGTTGAACACTGAAGCTTTCTTT.

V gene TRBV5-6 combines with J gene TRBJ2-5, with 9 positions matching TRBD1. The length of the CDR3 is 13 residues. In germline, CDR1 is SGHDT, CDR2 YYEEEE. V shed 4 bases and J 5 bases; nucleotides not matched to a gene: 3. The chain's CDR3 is CASSTTGGETQYF. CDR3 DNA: TGTGCCAGCAGCACGACAGGGGGGGAGACCCAGTACTTC.

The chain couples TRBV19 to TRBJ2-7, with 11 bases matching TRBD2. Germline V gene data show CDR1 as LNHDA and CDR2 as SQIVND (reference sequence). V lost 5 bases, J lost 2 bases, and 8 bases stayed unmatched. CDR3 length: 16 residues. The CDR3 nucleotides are TGTGCCAGTAGTGGGCCAGGGACTAGCGGCGCCTACGAGCAGTACTTC. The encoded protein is CASSGPGTSGAYEQYF.

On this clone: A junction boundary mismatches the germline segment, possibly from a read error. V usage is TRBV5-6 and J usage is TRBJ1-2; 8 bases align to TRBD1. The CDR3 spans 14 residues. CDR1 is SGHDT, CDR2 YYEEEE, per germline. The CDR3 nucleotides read TGTGCCAGCAGCCCGGACAGGGAAGGGGTTGGCTACCCCTTC. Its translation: CASSPDREGVGYPF.

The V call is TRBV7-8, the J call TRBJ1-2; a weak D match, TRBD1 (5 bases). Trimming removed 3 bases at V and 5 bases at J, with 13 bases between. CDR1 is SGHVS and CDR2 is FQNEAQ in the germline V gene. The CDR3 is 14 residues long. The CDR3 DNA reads TGTGCCAGCAGCTTTTCCAGGGATAGTTATGGCTACACCTTC. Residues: CASSFSRDSYGYTF.

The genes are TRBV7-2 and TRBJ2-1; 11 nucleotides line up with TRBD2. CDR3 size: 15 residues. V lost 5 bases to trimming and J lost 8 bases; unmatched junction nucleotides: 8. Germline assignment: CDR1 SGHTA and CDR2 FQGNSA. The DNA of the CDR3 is TGTGCCAGCAGCCTAAATAGCGGGGGGGCTTATGAGCAGTTCTTC. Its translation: CASSLNSGGAYEQFF.

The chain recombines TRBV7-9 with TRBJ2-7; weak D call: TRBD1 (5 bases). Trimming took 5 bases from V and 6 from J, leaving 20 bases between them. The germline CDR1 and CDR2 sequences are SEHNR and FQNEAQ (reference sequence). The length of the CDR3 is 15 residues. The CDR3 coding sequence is TGTGCCAGCAGCCTAGATGTAGGGGCCTCTTGCGAGCAGTACTTC. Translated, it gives CASSLDVGASCEQYF.

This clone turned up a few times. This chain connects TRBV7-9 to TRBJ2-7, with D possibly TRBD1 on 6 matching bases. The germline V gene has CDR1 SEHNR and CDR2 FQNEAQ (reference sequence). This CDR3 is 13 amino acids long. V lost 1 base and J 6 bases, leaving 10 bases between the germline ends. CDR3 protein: CASSLGGRGEQYF. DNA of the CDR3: TGTGCCAGCAGCTTAGGGGGCAGGGGCGAGCAGTACTTC.

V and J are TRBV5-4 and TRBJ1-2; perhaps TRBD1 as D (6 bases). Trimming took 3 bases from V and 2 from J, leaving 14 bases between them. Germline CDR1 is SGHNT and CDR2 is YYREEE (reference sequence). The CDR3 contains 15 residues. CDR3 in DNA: TGTGCCAGCAGCTCCCAGGACAGAAGAAACTATGGCTACACCTTC. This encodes CASSSQDRRNYGYTF.

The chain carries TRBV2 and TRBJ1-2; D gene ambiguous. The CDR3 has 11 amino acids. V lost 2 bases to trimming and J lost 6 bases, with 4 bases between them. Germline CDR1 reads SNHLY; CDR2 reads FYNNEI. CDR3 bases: TGTGCCAGCAGTGAATGGCATGGCTACACCTTC. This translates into CASSEWHGYTF.

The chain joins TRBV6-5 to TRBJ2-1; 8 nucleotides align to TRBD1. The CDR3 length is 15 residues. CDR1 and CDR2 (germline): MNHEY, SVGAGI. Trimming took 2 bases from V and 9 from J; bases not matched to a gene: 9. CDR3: CASSYGLGQGAEQFF. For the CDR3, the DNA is TGTGCCAGCAGTTACGGTTTGGGGCAGGGGGCTGAGCAGTTCTTC.

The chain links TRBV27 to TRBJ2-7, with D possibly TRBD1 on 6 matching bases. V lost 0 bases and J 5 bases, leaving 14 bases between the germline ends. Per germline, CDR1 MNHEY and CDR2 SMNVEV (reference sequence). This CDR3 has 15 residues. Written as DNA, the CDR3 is TGTGCCAGCAGTTTATCGAGCTGGGGGCGGGACGAGCAGTACTTC. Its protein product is CASSLSSWGRDEQYF.

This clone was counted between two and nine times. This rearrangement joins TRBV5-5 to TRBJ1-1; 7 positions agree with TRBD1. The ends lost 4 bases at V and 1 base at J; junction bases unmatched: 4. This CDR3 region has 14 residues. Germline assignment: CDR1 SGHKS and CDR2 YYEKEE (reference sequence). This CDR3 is CASSPRQGNTEAFF. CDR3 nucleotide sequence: TGTGCCAGCAGCCCAAGACAGGGGAACACTGAAGCTTTCTTT.

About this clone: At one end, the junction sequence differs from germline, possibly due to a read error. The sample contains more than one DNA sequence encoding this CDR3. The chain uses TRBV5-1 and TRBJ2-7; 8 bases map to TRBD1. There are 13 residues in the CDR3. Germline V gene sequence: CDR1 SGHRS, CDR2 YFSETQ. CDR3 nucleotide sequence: TGCGCCAGCAGTTTGGACAGGGCTTACGAGCAGTACTTC. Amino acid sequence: CASSLDRAYEQYF.